This passage covers 28 T cell receptor beta chains from one sample sequenced in a study of blood T cell repertoires in COVID-19. Assay: immunoSEQ multiplex PCR; the TCRdb copy retains only in-frame clones and omits some. The sample holds roughly 410,000 clones; more than 70% are singletons and the top ten take more than 1%. The sequenced sample was peripheral blood. The receptors originated from a man aged 40-55 years with acute or convalescent COVID-19.

CDR3 coding DNA: TGCGCCAGCAGCCAGTATAGCGGGAGGACAGACAATGAGCAGTTCTTC. It specifies CASSQYSGRTDNEQFF. The V gene is TRBV4-1, the J gene TRBJ2-1; 10 bases map to TRBD2. The CDR3 sequence is 16 residues long. The germline V gene encodes CDR1 MGHRA and CDR2 YSYEKL. J lost 5 bases, V lost 3 bases, and 7 bases had no gene match.

As regards this clone: The sample carries other DNA sequences with the same CDR3. This chain connects TRBV9 to TRBJ2-2, with 7 bases lining up with TRBD1. There are 15 residues in the CDR3. V gave up 0 bases and J gave up 4 bases; unmatched junction bases: 3. CDR1 and CDR2 from the germline V gene are SGDLS and YYNGEE. The CDR3 sequence is CASSVGGGGTGELFF. Here the CDR3 DNA reads TGTGCCAGCAGCGTAGGAGGGGGCGGCACCGGGGAGCTGTTTTTT.

The chain recombines TRBV5-1 with TRBJ1-4, with TRBD1 identical over 10 bases. This CDR3 comprises 18 residues. The J segment lost 4 bases and the V segment lost 0 bases, leaving 9 bases of the junction unmatched. Per the germline V gene, CDR1 is SGHRS and CDR2 is YFSETQ. The CDR3 sequence is CASSLEGTGVSINEKLFF. The CDR3 nucleotides are TGCGCCAGCAGCTTGGAGGGGACAGGGGTATCAATTAATGAAAAACTGTTTTTT.

The V call is TRBV9, the J call TRBJ2-7; TRBD2 matches 8 bases. The CDR3 sequence is 17 residues long. CDR1 is SGDLS, CDR2 YYNGEE, per germline. V lost 4 bases, J lost 3 bases, and 15 bases stayed unmatched. CDR3 region: CASSPRSGAGQFYEQYF. The CDR3 DNA sequence: TGTGCCAGCAGCCCTCGTAGCGGGGCAGGTCAGTTCTACGAGCAGTACTTC.

The V call is TRBV9, the J call TRBJ2-1, with D maybe TRBD2 (5 bases). Trimming stripped 0 bases from V and 6 bases from J, with 13 bases between. Germline-derived CDR1 and CDR2 are SGDLS and YYNGEE. The CDR3 runs to 15 residues. This CDR3 reads CASSVGHMRANEQFF. CDR3 coding DNA: TGTGCCAGCAGCGTAGGACACATGAGGGCCAATGAGCAGTTCTTC.

V is TRBV28 and J is TRBJ1-5; 8 bases align to TRBD1. The V segment lost 0 bases and the J segment 7 bases; nucleotides outside the gene matches: 5. The germline V gene has CDR1 MDHEN and CDR2 SYDVKM. CDR3 size: 15 residues. The CDR3 region is CASSLWAGGDQPQHF. The CDR3 DNA reads as TGTGCCAGCAGTTTATGGGCAGGGGGCGACCAGCCCCAGCATTTT.

This chain connects TRBV5-1 to TRBJ1-2, with TRBD1 matching over 7 bases. This CDR3 has 15 residues. With V trimmed by 2 bases and J by 3 bases, 7 bases remained unmatched. Germline CDR1 reads SGHRS; CDR2 reads YFSETQ. In DNA, the CDR3 is TGCGCCAGCAGCTTTATAGGGGGCGAGGACTATGGCTACACCTTC. Amino acids: CASSFIGGEDYGYTF.

This chain connects TRBV20-1 to TRBJ1-1, with 8 bases fitting TRBD1. Germline V lookup: CDR1 DFQATT, CDR2 SNEGSKA (reference sequence). V lost 6 bases and J lost 7; bases outside the gene matches: 4. CDR3 length: 11 residues. CDR3 loop: CSAGTGVEAFF. CDR3 coding DNA: TGCAGTGCAGGGACAGGAGTTGAAGCTTTCTTT.

The chain uses TRBV4-2 and TRBJ1-4; D might be TRBD1 (5 bases). Per germline, CDR1 LGHNA and CDR2 YNFKEQ. The CDR3 loop spans 14 amino acids. The germline V and J ends were trimmed by 4 bases and 7 bases, with 13 bases remaining between them. The DNA of the CDR3 is TGTGCCAGCAGCCCCAACCAGGGAGGTGAAAAACTGTTTTTT. Protein product: CASSPNQGGEKLFF.

This clone was found a few times. This sequence joins TRBV6-5 and TRBJ1-5; 7 positions match TRBD1. Germline lookup yields CDR1 MNHEY and CDR2 SVGAGI. The CDR3 has 15 residues. Trimming at V came to 6 bases and at J to 2 bases, leaving 7 bases not matched to a gene. The CDR3 sequence: CASSSVGQGNQPQHF. CDR3 nucleotide sequence: TGTGCCAGCAGCTCAGTTGGACAGGGCAATCAGCCCCAGCATTTT.

This chain joins TRBV12-3 or TRBV12-4 and TRBJ2-7; D possibly corresponds to TRBD1 (6 bases). CDR3 length: 13 residues. V was pared by 5 bases and J by 2 bases, with 10 bases between. The CDR3 nucleotides are TGTGCCAGCAGTACCCAGGGGCCCTACGAGCAGTACTTC. This gives the protein CASSTQGPYEQYF.

This chain links TRBV4-1 with TRBJ1-4, with D unresolved. V lost 10 bases to trimming and J lost 1 base, with 10 bases between them. Germline values: CDR1 MGHRA, CDR2 YSYEKL. CDR3 length equals 13 residues. CDR3 DNA sequence: TGCGCCACCTCCGTTTTAACTAATGAAAAACTGTTTTTT. Translated, it gives CATSVLTNEKLFF.

The rearrangement uses TRBV29-1 and TRBJ2-7; 7 nucleotides agree with TRBD1. Germline V lookup: CDR1 SQVTM, CDR2 ANQGSEA. This CDR3 has 14 amino acids. Trimming removed 5 bases from V and 2 bases from J; junction bases left unmatched: 9. CDR3 in amino acids: CSVSMRDSPYEQYF. CDR3 DNA: TGCAGCGTTTCTATGAGGGACAGTCCCTACGAGCAGTACTTC.

This chain uses TRBV7-2 with TRBJ1-2; 8 nucleotides agree with TRBD1. The CDR3 extends over 15 amino acids. Per the germline V gene, CDR1 is SGHTA and CDR2 is FQGNSA. V shed 1 base and J 8 bases; nucleotides not matched to a gene: 9. CDR3 sequence: CASSLERRQGIGYTF. The CDR3, as DNA: TGTGCCAGCAGCTTAGAGCGAAGACAGGGGATCGGCTACACCTTC.

This chain uses TRBV5-5 with TRBJ1-1, with 8 bases that match TRBD1. The CDR3 is 14 amino acids. The V gene end was trimmed by 2 bases and the J gene end by 3 bases; junction bases not matched to a gene: 3. The germline gives CDR1 SGHKS, CDR2 YYEKEE (reference sequence). This CDR3 reads CASSLAGGYTEAFF. The CDR3 coding sequence is TGTGCCAGCAGCTTAGCAGGGGGCTACACTGAAGCTTTCTTT.

The chain recombines TRBV19 with TRBJ1-3; no reliable D call. Looked up from germline, CDR1 is LNHDA and CDR2 is SQIVND (reference sequence). The V and J ends lost 6 bases and 0 bases respectively, with 18 bases between them. The CDR3 covers 17 residues. The CDR3 DNA sequence: TGTGCCAGTAGCCACGCCAGTTCCCCCAACTCTGGAAACACCATATATTTT. Protein sequence: CASSHASSPNSGNTIYF.

DNA of the CDR3: TGTGCCAGCAGAACAGTACTCGGGGGGAATGAGCAGTTCTTC. It specifies CASRTVLGGNEQFF. The chain has TRBV7-9 and TRBJ2-1; 7 bases match TRBD2. CDR3 size: 14 residues. With 6 bases clipped from V and 7 bases from J, the junction kept 9 bases outside the gene matches. Per germline, CDR1 SEHNR and CDR2 FQNEAQ (reference sequence).

The chain uses TRBV7-6 and TRBJ2-1; 7 bases agree with TRBD2. This CDR3 region has 15 residues. Germline values: CDR1 SGHVS, CDR2 FNYEAQ. With 3 bases clipped from V and 6 bases from J, the junction kept 8 bases outside the gene matches. Here the CDR3 DNA reads TGTGCCAGCAGCTTCTTTAGGACTAGTGCCAATGAGCAGTTCTTC. Translation: CASSFFRTSANEQFF.

The genes are TRBV2 and TRBJ2-1; 9 nucleotides match TRBD2. This CDR3 is 14 amino acids long. V lost 2 bases, J lost 9 bases, and 5 bases stayed unmatched. From germline, CDR1 is SNHLY and CDR2 FYNNEI. The CDR3 nucleotides are TGTGCCAGCAGTGAACTAGCGGGATATCGTGAGCAGTTCTTC. Its translation: CASSELAGYREQFF.

The chain combines TRBV29-1 with TRBJ2-3, with 7 bases aligning to TRBD1. Germline trimming cut 4 bases from V and 5 bases from J; bases unmatched to any gene: 9. The CDR3 spans 14 residues. Germline V gene data show CDR1 as SQVTM and CDR2 as ANQGSEA. The chain's CDR3 is CSVARQGVLDTQYF. The CDR3, as DNA: TGCAGCGTTGCCCGACAGGGAGTCCTAGATACGCAGTATTTT.

The J gene is TRBJ2-7, the V gene TRBV6-1; 11 bases align to TRBD2. Trimming took 1 base from V and 3 from J; bases not matched to a gene: 8. This CDR3 region has 17 residues. Germline assignment: CDR1 MNHNS and CDR2 SASEGT. The CDR3 nucleotides are TGTGCCAGCAGTGAAGAGATAACTAGCGGGAGAGTCTACGAGCAGTACTTC. Protein product: CASSEEITSGRVYEQYF.

This clone was seen just once. V and J are TRBV21-1 and TRBJ2-1; the table's D gene call, TRBD2, was not cross checked with the DNA. TRBV21-1 is classified as a pseudogene. The CDR3 extends over 12 amino acids. CDR3 protein: CASSKTTRAQFF. The CDR3 bases are TGTGCCAGCAGCAAAACGACGAGGGCGCAGTTCTTC.

The V call is TRBV6-5, the J call TRBJ1-5, with D maybe TRBD1 (6 bases). Trimming cost V 6 bases and J 6 bases, with 12 bases left between them. The CDR3 covers 13 residues. CDR1 and CDR2 (germline): MNHEY, SVGAGI. CDR3 protein: CASSRRGTQPQHF. CDR3 in DNA: TGTGCCAGCAGCCGCAGGGGAACTCAGCCCCAGCATTTT.

The V and J genes are TRBV15 and TRBJ2-6, with D perhaps TRBD1 (5 bases). Trimming pared 0 bases from V and 3 bases from J, leaving 9 bases between. This CDR3 is 16 amino acids long. Germline V gives CDR1 LNHNV, CDR2 YYDKDF (reference sequence). The CDR3 is CATSRDQGVGANVLTF. For the CDR3, the DNA is TGTGCCACCAGCAGAGATCAAGGGGTTGGGGCCAACGTCCTGACTTTC.

The rearrangement uses TRBV4-2 and TRBJ2-2, with TRBD1 as a possible D gene (5 bases). This CDR3 spans 14 amino acids. Trimming removed 4 bases at V and 5 bases at J, with 11 bases between. From germline, CDR1 is LGHNA and CDR2 YNFKEQ. This CDR3 reads CASSPQGRTGELFF. The CDR3 DNA reads TGTGCCAGCAGCCCTCAGGGTCGAACCGGGGAGCTGTTTTTT.

The V gene is TRBV11-3, the J gene TRBJ2-2; TRBD1 matches at 8 bases. CDR3 length: 15 residues. The germline V gene encodes CDR1 SGHNT and CDR2 YENEEA. The V segment lost 5 bases and the J segment 7 bases; nucleotides outside the gene matches: 9. CDR3 loop: CASSKETGAGGELFF. CDR3 in DNA: TGTGCCAGCAGCAAGGAGACAGGGGCGGGCGGGGAGCTGTTTTTT.

The chain joins TRBV10-3 to TRBJ1-2; 7 bases fit TRBD1. The germline CDR1 and CDR2 sequences are ENHRY and SYGVKD. This CDR3 is built from 17 residues. The V gene end was trimmed by 3 bases and the J gene end by 4 bases; junction bases not matched to a gene: 14. CDR3 amino acids: CAISEGQVGGWGYGYTF. The DNA for the CDR3 is TGTGCCATCAGTGAAGGACAGGTGGGGGGATGGGGCTATGGCTACACCTTC.

CDR3 nucleotide sequence: TGTGCCATCAAAAGCGGGGGCTACGAGCAGTACTTC. It codes for CAIKSGGYEQYF. The V and J genes are TRBV10-3 and TRBJ2-7; TRBD2 aligns across 8 bases. The germline V gene encodes CDR1 ENHRY and CDR2 SYGVKD. CDR3 length: 12 residues. V lost 7 bases to trimming and J lost 3 bases; unmatched junction nucleotides: 2.